This entry lists 30 T cell receptor beta chains sequenced from one sample in a study of response to subunit inactivated influenza vaccine. MiXCR, run by TCRdb on the RT-PCR reads, gives a single entry per CDR3 protein. The data contain under 500,000 distinct CDR3 sequences, roughly 9.7% of them singletons. Specimen: PBMCs from blood, collected roughly 48 days after vaccination. The receptors here all came from a man between 45 and 60 years old who received an inactivated influenza vaccine.

Ten or more counts support this clonotype. The chain employs TRBV20-1 and TRBJ2-1; D is uncertain. V dropped 2 bases and J dropped 4 bases, with 15 bases sitting between them. There are 15 residues in the CDR3. The germline V gene has CDR1 DFQATT and CDR2 SNEGSKA (reference sequence). CDR3 residues: CSARPIAQTYNEQFF. CDR3 bases: TGCAGTGCTAGACCCATAGCACAGACTTACAATGAGCAGTTCTTC.

This clonotype was detected many times. The chain uses TRBV27 and TRBJ2-7, with a tentative D call TRBD1 (6 bases). The CDR3 extends over 12 amino acids. Germline V gene data show CDR1 as MNHEY and CDR2 as SMNVEV (reference sequence). The V end lost 5 bases, the J end lost 6 bases, and 11 bases lay between the germline ends. The CDR3 coding sequence is TGTGCCAGCAGTATTCAGGGGACCGAGCAGTACTTC. Protein: CASSIQGTEQYF.

The sample holds many counts of this clonotype. The chain combines TRBV6-5 with TRBJ2-1, with TRBD1 as a possible D gene (5 bases). CDR3 size: 13 residues. V was pared by 3 bases and J by 6 bases, with 9 bases between. Looked up from germline, CDR1 is MNHEY and CDR2 is SVGAGI. CDR3 region: CASSYFQGNEQFF. Here the CDR3 DNA reads TGTGCCAGCAGTTATTTTCAGGGCAATGAGCAGTTCTTC.

This clonotype came up many times. J is TRBJ2-1 and V is TRBV3-1, with 7 bases matching TRBD2. Germline V CDR1 and CDR2: LGHDT, YNNKEL (reference sequence). The V segment lost 3 bases and the J segment 9 bases; nucleotides outside the gene matches: 11. CDR3 length: 15 residues. The CDR3 region is CASSQERAGVGEQFF. CDR3 bases: TGTGCCAGCAGCCAGGAACGGGCGGGGGTTGGTGAGCAGTTCTTC.

This clonotype was counted at least ten times. This sequence joins TRBV29-1 and TRBJ2-1; 11 bases fit TRBD2. Trimming removed 7 bases from V and 4 bases from J; junction bases left unmatched: 9. Germline CDR1 is SQVTM and CDR2 is ANQGSEA. The CDR3 loop spans 15 amino acids. The CDR3 region is CSARIAGGPYNEQFF. In nucleotides, the CDR3 is TGCAGCGCTAGGATAGCGGGAGGGCCTTACAATGAGCAGTTCTTC.

There are many counts of this clonotype. The CDR3 region is CASSLTKKRVSFPEQYF. The CDR3 DNA reads as TGTGCCAGCAGTTTAACGAAGAAGCGGGTCTCTTTTCCCGAGCAGTACTTC. V usage is TRBV12-3 or TRBV12-4 and J usage is TRBJ2-7; D perhaps matches TRBD2 (6 bases). V was pared by 2 bases and J by 6 bases, with 23 bases between. This CDR3 contains 17 residues.

This clonotype was counted between two and nine times. The chain links TRBV29-1 to TRBJ2-1; 13 bases are shared with TRBD2. This CDR3 has 15 amino acids. Trimming cost V 1 base and J 9 bases; bases outside gene matches: 6. Germline V gives CDR1 SQVTM, CDR2 ANQGSEA. Here the CDR3 DNA reads TGCAGCGTTGAAGGCGGACTAGCGGGAGCTTTTGAGCAGTTCTTC. Amino acid sequence: CSVEGGLAGAFEQFF.

This clonotype was seen ten or more times. The V and J genes are TRBV5-1 and TRBJ2-7; TRBD2 is a possible D gene (7 bases). Germline V gene data show CDR1 as SGHRS and CDR2 as YFSETQ. Trimming removed 4 bases at V and 6 bases at J, with 11 bases between. The CDR3 contains 12 residues. The CDR3: CASSERGGEQYF. The CDR3 bases are TGCGCCAGCAGCGAAAGGGGGGGCGAGCAGTACTTC.

The table lists this clonotype with a few counts. This chain joins TRBV20-1 and TRBJ1-4; D ambiguous. V was shortened by 0 bases and J by 5 bases, with 10 bases between the two germline ends. Germline V CDR1 and CDR2: DFQATT, SNEGSKA (reference sequence). This CDR3 has 14 residues. The CDR3 region has the DNA TGCAGTGCTAGAGATCGGGGTACGAATGAAAAACTGTTTTTT. Its protein is CSARDRGTNEKLFF.

A remark on this clonotype: One end of the junction varies from germline; a read error may be responsible. The rearrangement links TRBV5-1 to TRBJ2-5; possibly TRBD1 or TRBD2 for D (5 bases each). The CDR3 has 16 residues. CDR1 SGHRS and CDR2 YFSETQ come from the germline V gene. CDR3 in amino acids: CASSHGGTGNQVTQYF. The CDR3 nucleotides read TGCGCCAGCAGCCATGGGGGTACGGGGAACCAAGTGACCCAGTACTTC.

This clonotype was seen more than once but under ten times. Its ends do not fully match the called genes, so a read error is possible. The genes are TRBV20-1 and TRBJ1-1, with TRBD1 matching 7 bases. CDR1 and CDR2 from the germline V gene are DFQATT and SNEGSKA (reference sequence). The CDR3 is made up of 14 amino acids. For the CDR3, the DNA is TGTCGCCCCCAACCCCGGGCAGGGGGTCCTGAAGCTTTCTTT. It is translated as CRPQPRAGGPEAFF.

The CDR3 here is CSARLAGGGEQYF. The CDR3 DNA reads TGCAGTGCTAGACTAGCGGGAGGGGGCGAGCAGTACTTC. This chain links TRBV20-1 with TRBJ2-7; 12 bases line up with TRBD2. This CDR3 has 13 amino acids. V lost 2 bases and J lost 6; bases outside the gene matches: 2. The germline V gene has CDR1 DFQATT and CDR2 SNEGSKA (reference sequence).

A few counts support this clonotype. The rearrangement uses TRBV7-9 and TRBJ2-7, with 11 bases that match TRBD2. The V gene's germline CDR1 is SEHNR and CDR2 FQNEAQ (reference sequence). There are 17 residues in the CDR3. V lost 0 bases to trimming and J lost 4 bases; unmatched junction nucleotides: 8. The CDR3 DNA reads TGTGCCAGCAGCTTAGCAGGAGGGCTAGCGGGGGGTTACGAGCAGTACTTC. It is translated as CASSLAGGLAGGYEQYF.

V is TRBV10-2 and J is TRBJ1-1; D may be TRBD1 (5 bases). Germline loops: CDR1 WSHSY, CDR2 SAAADI. The V end lost 3 bases, the J end lost 5 bases, and 10 bases lay between the germline ends. CDR3 length: 13 residues. CDR3 DNA sequence: TGCGCCAGCAGTGATCCGGGGCGGACTGAAGCTTTCTTT. Residues: CASSDPGRTEAFF.

The sample holds a few counts of this clonotype. The rearrangement joins TRBV5-1 to TRBJ1-2, with 8 positions matching TRBD1. The V segment lost 6 bases and the J segment 3 bases; nucleotides outside the gene matches: 7. The germline gives CDR1 SGHRS, CDR2 YFSETQ. The CDR3 totals 14 residues. The CDR3 nucleotides are TGCGCCAGCACTTCGCAGGGGGCGGACTATGGCTACACCTTC. It yields the protein CASTSQGADYGYTF.

In its sample, this clonotype was seen a few times. The gene calls are TRBV7-9 and TRBJ2-5; 9 bases line up with TRBD2. The CDR3 has 14 amino acids. Germline trimming cut 7 bases from V and 2 bases from J; bases unmatched to any gene: 5. Germline CDR1 is SEHNR and CDR2 is FQNEAQ (reference sequence). CDR3 DNA sequence: TGTGCCAGCACCACCGCGGGGGGGCAAGAGACCCAGTACTTC. Translation gives CASTTAGGQETQYF.

Many counts were recorded for this clonotype. The rearrangement joins TRBV7-6 to TRBJ2-5; unclear D gene. Germline V gene lookup returns CDR1 SGHVS and CDR2 FNYEAQ. This CDR3 has 13 amino acids. V lost 6 bases and J 2 bases, leaving 10 bases between the germline ends. This chain's CDR3 is CASSLLLQETQYF. DNA of the CDR3: TGTGCCAGCAGTTTGCTGCTACAAGAGACCCAGTACTTC.

This sequence joins TRBV4-2 and TRBJ2-2, with TRBD2 matching over 10 bases. This CDR3 is built from 16 residues. In germline, CDR1 is LGHNA, CDR2 YNFKEQ. J was trimmed by 5 bases and V by 0 bases; bases with no gene match: 3. The CDR3 coding sequence is TGTGCCAGCAGCCAAGAAGCGGGGGGGCCTACCGGGGAGCTGTTTTTT. This translates into CASSQEAGGPTGELFF.

The chain recombines TRBV3-1 with TRBJ1-5; no clear D gene. V gave up 4 bases and J gave up 4 bases, with 8 bases separating them. The CDR3 length is 13 residues. The V gene's germline CDR1 is LGHDT and CDR2 YNNKEL (reference sequence). CDR3 residues: CASSPLGNQPQHF. The CDR3 DNA is TGTGCCAGCAGCCCACTGGGAAATCAGCCCCAGCATTTT.

This clonotype has just a few counts. The chain has TRBV12-3 or TRBV12-4 and TRBJ1-5; D not resolved. V lost 0 bases, J lost 3 bases, and 9 bases lay in between. CDR3 length: 15 residues. CDR3 nucleotide sequence: TGTGCCAGCAGTTTAGCAGTTGGGTCCAATCAGCCCCAGCATTTT. It specifies CASSLAVGSNQPQHF.

The chain combines TRBV11-2 with TRBJ1-2, with 8 bases that match TRBD1. CDR1 is SGHAT and CDR2 is FQNNGV in the germline V gene. The CDR3 covers 14 residues. V was clipped by 5 bases and J by 5 bases; unmatched bases: 7. The CDR3 sequence is CASSPVQGEYGYTF. The DNA for the CDR3 is TGTGCCAGCAGCCCAGTACAGGGGGAGTATGGCTACACCTTC.

There are a few counts of this clonotype. The rearrangement joins TRBV20-1 to TRBJ2-2; tentative D call: TRBD1 (6 bases). Germline CDR1 reads DFQATT; CDR2 reads SNEGSKA (reference sequence). This CDR3 has 18 residues. The V gene lost 1 base and the J gene lost 6 bases, with 24 bases spanning the gap. CDR3 DNA: TGCAGTGCTAGAGGGGTGACAGGCCCCCCTCATCGGCCCGGGGAGCTGTTTTTT. Encoded protein: CSARGVTGPPHRPGELFF.

This clonotype was seen many times. J is TRBJ2-7 and V is TRBV5-1; 7 bases agree with TRBD1. This CDR3 has 13 amino acids. CDR1 is SGHRS and CDR2 is YFSETQ in the germline V gene. The V gene end was trimmed by 4 bases and the J gene end by 3 bases; junction bases not matched to a gene: 4. The CDR3 coding sequence is TGCGCCAGCAGCCAAACAGGGGACTACGAGCAGTACTTC. It translates to CASSQTGDYEQYF.

This clonotype has just a few counts. The gene calls are TRBV28 and TRBJ2-7, with a tentative D call TRBD1 (6 bases). The V end lost 6 bases, the J end lost 0 bases, and 15 bases lay between the germline ends. This CDR3 has 15 residues. From germline, CDR1 is MDHEN and CDR2 SYDVKM. This chain's CDR3 is CASSLRTDSSYEQYF. As DNA, the CDR3 is TGTGCCAGCAGCTTAAGGACAGACAGCTCCTACGAGCAGTACTTC.

The gene calls are TRBV15 and TRBJ2-7; D might be TRBD1 (5 bases). Germline-derived CDR1 and CDR2 are LNHNV and YYDKDF (reference sequence). Trimming removed 0 bases from V and 1 base from J, with 7 bases in between. The CDR3 has 14 residues. As DNA, the CDR3 is TGTGCCACCAGCAGAGATAAGGGGTCCTACGAGCAGTACTTC. Translated, it gives CATSRDKGSYEQYF.

This clonotype showed up just a few times. This chain joins TRBV4-1 and TRBJ2-3; TRBD2 agrees at 13 bases. This CDR3 has 16 amino acids. CDR1 MGHRA and CDR2 YSYEKL come from the germline V gene. The V and J ends lost 4 bases and 3 bases, in that order; junction bases with no gene match: 4. This CDR3 is CASSRGTSGATDTQYF. The CDR3 DNA is TGCGCCAGCAGCCGGGGGACTAGCGGGGCTACAGATACGCAGTATTTT.

This clonotype was observed a few times. This chain connects TRBV7-9 to TRBJ1-2; 10 bases line up with TRBD1. With V trimmed by 5 bases and J by 5 bases, 11 bases remained unmatched. Germline V gene data show CDR1 as SEHNR and CDR2 as FQNEAQ (reference sequence). The CDR3 runs to 16 residues. CDR3 coding DNA: TGTGCCAGCAGCGAAAAGACAGGGGGCTATATATATGGCTACACCTTC. Translation gives CASSEKTGGYIYGYTF.

V and J are TRBV5-1 and TRBJ2-2; 10 bases line up with TRBD2. V shed 4 bases, J shed 2 bases, and the junction held 5 bases outside the gene matches. This CDR3 has 16 amino acids. Germline CDR1 reads SGHRS; CDR2 reads YFSETQ. The CDR3 loop is CASSAASGGNTGELFF. In DNA form, the CDR3 reads TGCGCCAGCAGCGCCGCTAGCGGGGGAAACACCGGGGAGCTGTTTTTT.

J is TRBJ2-2 and V is TRBV5-1, with D perhaps TRBD2 (6 bases). V was cut by 0 bases and J by 4 bases, with 13 bases left in between. CDR1 is SGHRS and CDR2 is YFSETQ in the germline V gene. The CDR3 runs 16 residues. CDR3 protein: CASSLALTSTTGELFF. CDR3 DNA sequence: TGCGCCAGCAGCTTGGCTCTGACTAGTACCACCGGGGAGCTGTTTTTT.

This rearrangement joins TRBV5-3 to TRBJ1-4, with D uncertain. TRBV5-3 has ORF status, its function being uncertain. Trimming pared 0 bases from V and 4 bases from J, leaving 22 bases between. The CDR3 has 19 amino acids. CDR3 sequence: CARSLGGQRHLRYNEKLFF. CDR3 bases: TGTGCCAGAAGCTTGGGAGGTCAGCGACACCTCAGATATAATGAAAAACTGTTTTTT.